These 12 T cell receptor beta chains originate from one sample sequenced in a study of CD8 T cells in ankylosing spondylitis. Using its own MiXCR run on the 5' RACE reads, TCRdb lists one record per CDR3 protein. The sample shows some 240,000 distinct CDR3 sequences, 8% to 9.5% of them seen only once. Sequencing was done on a sample of blood, either unsorted or a sorted T cell fraction (not recorded which). The receptors shown here come from a male donor with ankylosing spondylitis or in good health (not recorded which).

The V and J genes are TRBV30 and TRBJ1-5, with D unresolved. There are 14 residues in the CDR3. CDR1 GTSNPN and CDR2 SVGIG come from the germline V gene (reference sequence). V dropped 3 bases and J dropped 2 bases, with 11 bases sitting between them. CDR3 sequence (DNA): TGTGCCTGGAGCAAAGACTTTGGCAATCAGCCCCAGCATTTT. This codes for CAWSKDFGNQPQHF.

In this sample, this clonotype turned up a few times. The chain links TRBV5-1 to TRBJ2-5; the match to TRBD1 covers 10 bases. There are 15 residues in the CDR3. CDR1 and CDR2 (germline): SGHRS, YFSETQ. The J segment lost 5 bases and the V segment lost 0 bases, leaving 4 bases of the junction unmatched. The CDR3, as DNA: TGCGCCAGCAGCTTGGACGGGACAGGGGTGGAGACCCAGTACTTC. As protein: CASSLDGTGVETQYF.

This clonotype occurred a few times. The rearrangement joins TRBV10-3 to TRBJ2-7; a weak D match, TRBD1 (5 bases). Germline values: CDR1 ENHRY, CDR2 SYGVKD. Trimming removed 7 bases from V and 2 bases from J, with 15 bases in between. The CDR3 is 14 amino acids. The CDR3 is CAITNGHPTYEQYF. DNA of the CDR3: TGTGCCATCACTAACGGACACCCGACCTACGAGCAGTACTTC.

The chain's CDR3 is CASSPNLGGETQYF. Written as DNA, the CDR3 is TGTGCCAGCAGCCCCAATTTGGGAGGGGAGACCCAGTACTTC. The V and J genes are TRBV7-2 and TRBJ2-5, with TRBD2 matching over 7 bases. This CDR3 is 14 amino acids long. Germline CDR1 is SGHTA and CDR2 is FQGNSA. J was trimmed by 5 bases and V by 5 bases; bases with no gene match: 8.

This clonotype was recorded a few times. The chain has TRBV5-1 and TRBJ2-3, with D possibly being TRBD1 (6 bases). Germline-derived CDR1 and CDR2 are SGHRS and YFSETQ. The CDR3 sequence is 17 residues long. With 4 bases removed from V and 0 bases from J, the gap between germline ends came to 18 bases. The CDR3 DNA is TGCGCCAGCAGCCTCACCGCCCCCAGGGGTAGCACAGATACGCAGTATTTT. Protein product: CASSLTAPRGSTDTQYF.

This clonotype has just one count. This chain uses TRBV20-1 with TRBJ2-7; D uncertain. CDR1 and CDR2 (germline): DFQATT, SNEGSKA (reference sequence). The CDR3 covers 14 residues. V lost 5 bases and J lost 0, with 14 bases in between. The CDR3 sequence is CSALLDTNSYEQYF. CDR3 nucleotides: TGCAGTGCTCTTTTGGATACCAACTCCTACGAGCAGTACTTC.

This chain links TRBV30 with TRBJ2-6, with D possibly being TRBD1 (6 bases). The length of the CDR3 is 15 residues. Germline V gene sequence: CDR1 GTSNPN, CDR2 SVGIG (reference sequence). V was pared by 6 bases and J by 3 bases, with 15 bases between. Written as DNA, the CDR3 is TGTGCCTGCAATCCTACAGGGTATGGGGCCAACGTCCTGACTTTC. Its translation: CACNPTGYGANVLTF.

In this sample, this clonotype turned up many times. J is TRBJ1-1 and V is TRBV14, with D maybe TRBD1 (5 bases). The CDR3 contains 15 residues. The germline gives CDR1 SGHDN, CDR2 FVKESK. Trimming shortened V by 0 bases and J by 5 bases, and 13 bases separated the two germline ends. CDR3 region: CASSQDSGGWTEAFF. CDR3 sequence (DNA): TGTGCCAGCAGCCAAGATTCGGGGGGGTGGACTGAAGCTTTCTTT.

This clonotype was detected a few times. V usage is TRBV5-1 and J usage is TRBJ2-5; D possibly uses TRBD1 or TRBD2 (5 bases each). Between the trimmed V and J ends, which lost 0 bases and 2 bases, there was a span of 14 bases. The germline V gene has CDR1 SGHRS and CDR2 YFSETQ. This CDR3 is built from 16 residues. This CDR3 is CASSLGRDATQETQYF. In DNA form, the CDR3 reads TGCGCCAGCAGCTTGGGACGGGACGCGACTCAAGAGACCCAGTACTTC.

CDR3 in amino acids: CASSLQRAKNIQYF. For the CDR3, the DNA is TGTGCCAGCAGCCTCCAACGGGCCAAAAACATTCAGTACTTC. The rearrangement links TRBV11-2 to TRBJ2-4, with D unresolved. The CDR3 is made up of 14 amino acids. Germline loops: CDR1 SGHAT, CDR2 FQNNGV. Deletions cut 5 bases from V and 1 base from J, with 9 bases between.

At least ten counts were recorded for this clonotype. The chain uses TRBV4-2 and TRBJ2-3, with D perhaps matching TRBD1 (5 bases). V lost 4 bases and J lost 8, with 7 bases in between. The CDR3 is 11 residues long. Per germline, CDR1 LGHNA and CDR2 YNFKEQ. In nucleotides, the CDR3 is TGTGCCAGCAGCCTAAGGGGTACGCAGTATTTT. It codes for CASSLRGTQYF.

V is TRBV4-3 and J is TRBJ1-1; possibly TRBD1 for D (5 bases). CDR1 and CDR2 from the germline V gene are LGHNA and YSLEER. This CDR3 is built from 15 residues. The germline V and J ends were trimmed by 3 bases and 3 bases, with 14 bases remaining between them. CDR3 bases: TGCGCCAGCAGCCACACGACAGCAAGGTACACTGAAGCTTTCTTT. Translating it yields CASSHTTARYTEAFF.